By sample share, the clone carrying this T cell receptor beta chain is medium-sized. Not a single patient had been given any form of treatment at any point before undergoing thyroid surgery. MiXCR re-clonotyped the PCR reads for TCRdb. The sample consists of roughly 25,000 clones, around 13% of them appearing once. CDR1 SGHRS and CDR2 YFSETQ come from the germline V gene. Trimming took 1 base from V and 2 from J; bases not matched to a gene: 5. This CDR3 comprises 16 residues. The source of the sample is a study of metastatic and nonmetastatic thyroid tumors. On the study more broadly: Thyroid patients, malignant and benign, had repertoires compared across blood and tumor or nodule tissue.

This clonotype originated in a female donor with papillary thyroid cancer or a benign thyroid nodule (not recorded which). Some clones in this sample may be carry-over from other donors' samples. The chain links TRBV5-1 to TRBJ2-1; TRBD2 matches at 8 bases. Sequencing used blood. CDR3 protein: CASSLTGGLPYNEQFF. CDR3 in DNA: TGCGCCAGCAGCTTGACGGGAGGGCTGCCCTACAATGAGCAGTTCTTC.